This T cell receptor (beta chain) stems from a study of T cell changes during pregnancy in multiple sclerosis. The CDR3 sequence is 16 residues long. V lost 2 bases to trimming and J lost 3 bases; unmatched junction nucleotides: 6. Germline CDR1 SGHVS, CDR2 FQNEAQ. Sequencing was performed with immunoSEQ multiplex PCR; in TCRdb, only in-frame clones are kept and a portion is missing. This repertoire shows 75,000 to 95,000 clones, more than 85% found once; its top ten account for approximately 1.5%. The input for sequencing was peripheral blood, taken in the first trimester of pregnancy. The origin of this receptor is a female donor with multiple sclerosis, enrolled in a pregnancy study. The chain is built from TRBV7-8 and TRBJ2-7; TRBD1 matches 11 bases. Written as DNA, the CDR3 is TGTGCCAGCAGCTTATTCCGGGACAGGGGGAGCTACGAGCAGTACTTC. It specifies CASSLFRDRGSYEQYF.